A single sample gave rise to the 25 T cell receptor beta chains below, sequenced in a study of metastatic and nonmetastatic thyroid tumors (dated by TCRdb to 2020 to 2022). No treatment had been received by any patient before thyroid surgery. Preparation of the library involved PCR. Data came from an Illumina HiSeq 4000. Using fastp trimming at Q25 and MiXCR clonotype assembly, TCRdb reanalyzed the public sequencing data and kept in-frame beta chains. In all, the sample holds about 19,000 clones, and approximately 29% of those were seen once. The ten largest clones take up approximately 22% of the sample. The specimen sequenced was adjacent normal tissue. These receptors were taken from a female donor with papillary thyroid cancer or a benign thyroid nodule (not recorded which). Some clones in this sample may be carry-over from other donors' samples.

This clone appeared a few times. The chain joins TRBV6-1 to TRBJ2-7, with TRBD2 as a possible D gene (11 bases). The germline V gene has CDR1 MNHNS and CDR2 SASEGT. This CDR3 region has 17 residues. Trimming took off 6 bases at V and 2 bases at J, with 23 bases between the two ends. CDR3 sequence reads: CASREDRGTSGAYEQYF. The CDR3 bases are TGTGCCAGCAGGGAGGACAGGGGGACTAGCGGAGCCTACGAGCAGTACTTC.

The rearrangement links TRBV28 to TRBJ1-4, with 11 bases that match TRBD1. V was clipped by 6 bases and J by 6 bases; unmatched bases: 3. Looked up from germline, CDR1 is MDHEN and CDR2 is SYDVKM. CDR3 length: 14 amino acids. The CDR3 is CASSLDRGHEKLFF. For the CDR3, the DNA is TGTGCCAGCAGCCTGGACAGGGGGCATGAAAAACTGTTTTTT.

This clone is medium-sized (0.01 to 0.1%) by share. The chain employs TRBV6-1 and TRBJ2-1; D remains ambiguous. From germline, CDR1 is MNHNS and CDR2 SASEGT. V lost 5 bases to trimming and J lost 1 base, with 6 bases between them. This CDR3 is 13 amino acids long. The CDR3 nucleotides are TGTGCCAGCAGTTATAAATCCTACAATGAGCAGTTCTTC. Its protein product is CASSYKSYNEQFF.

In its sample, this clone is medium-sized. DNA for the CDR3: TGTGCCAGTAGCCCCACAGGGGTTTCCCGCTTCGGGTCACCCCTCCACTTT. This translates into CASSPTGVSRFGSPLHF. The chain has TRBV19 and TRBJ1-6; TRBD1 matches 7 bases. After removal of 6 bases from V and 10 bases from J, the junction contained 18 bases not matched to a gene. The length of the CDR3 is 17 residues. Germline CDR1 is LNHDA and CDR2 is SQIVND (reference sequence). The complete variable domain, with remaining parts taken from reference TRBV19 and TRBJ1-6, reads DGGITQSPKYLFRKEGQNVTLSCEQNLNHDAMYWYRQDPGQGLRLIYYSQIVNDFQKGDIAEGYSVSREKKESFPLTVTSAQKNPTAFYLCASSPTGVSRFGSPLHFGNGTRLTVT.

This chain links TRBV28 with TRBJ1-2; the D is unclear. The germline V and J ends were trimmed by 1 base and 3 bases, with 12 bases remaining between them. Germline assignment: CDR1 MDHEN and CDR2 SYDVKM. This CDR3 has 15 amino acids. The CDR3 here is CASSLSSRVDYGYTF. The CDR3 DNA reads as TGTGCCAGCAGTTTATCAAGTCGAGTAGACTATGGCTACACCTTC.

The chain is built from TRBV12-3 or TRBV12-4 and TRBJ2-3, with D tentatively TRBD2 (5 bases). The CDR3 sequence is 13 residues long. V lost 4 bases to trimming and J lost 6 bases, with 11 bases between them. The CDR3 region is CASSSTITDTQYF. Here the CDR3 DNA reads TGTGCCAGCAGTTCGACTATTACGGATACGCAGTATTTT.

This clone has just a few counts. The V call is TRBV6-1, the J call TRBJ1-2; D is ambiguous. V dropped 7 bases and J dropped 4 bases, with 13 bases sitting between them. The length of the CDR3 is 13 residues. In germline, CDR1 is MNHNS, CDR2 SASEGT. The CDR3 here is CASKLGDSYGYTF. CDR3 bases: TGTGCCAGCAAGCTCGGGGATAGCTATGGCTACACCTTC.

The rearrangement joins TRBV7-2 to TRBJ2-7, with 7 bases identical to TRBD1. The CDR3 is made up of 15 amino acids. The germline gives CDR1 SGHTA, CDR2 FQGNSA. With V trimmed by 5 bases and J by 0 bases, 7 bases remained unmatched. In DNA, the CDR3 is TGTGCCAGCAGCCAGCACGCAGGGGGCTCCTACGAGCAGTACTTC. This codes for CASSQHAGGSYEQYF.

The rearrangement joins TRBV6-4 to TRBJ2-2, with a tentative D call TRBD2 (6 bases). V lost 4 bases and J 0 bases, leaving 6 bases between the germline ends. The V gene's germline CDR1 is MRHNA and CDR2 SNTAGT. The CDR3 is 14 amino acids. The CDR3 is CASSGDSNTGELFF. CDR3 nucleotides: TGTGCCAGCAGTGGGGACTCGAACACCGGGGAGCTGTTTTTT.

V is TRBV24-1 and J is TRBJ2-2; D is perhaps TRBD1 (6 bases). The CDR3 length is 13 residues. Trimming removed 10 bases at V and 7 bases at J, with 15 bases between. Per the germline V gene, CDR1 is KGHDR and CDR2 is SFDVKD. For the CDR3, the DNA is TGTGCCACGGGGGCAGGATCGGGCGGGGAGCTGTTTTTT. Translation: CATGAGSGGELFF.

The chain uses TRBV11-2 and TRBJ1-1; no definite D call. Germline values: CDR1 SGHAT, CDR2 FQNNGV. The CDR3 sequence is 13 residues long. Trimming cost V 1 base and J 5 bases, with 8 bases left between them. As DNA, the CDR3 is TGTGCCAGCAGCTTAGGCCAGAAGACTGAAGCTTTCTTT. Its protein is CASSLGQKTEAFF.

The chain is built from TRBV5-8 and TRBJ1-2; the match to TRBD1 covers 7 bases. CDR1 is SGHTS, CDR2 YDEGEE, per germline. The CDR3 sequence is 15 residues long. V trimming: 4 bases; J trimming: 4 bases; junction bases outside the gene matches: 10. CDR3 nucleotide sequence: TGTGCCAGCAGCCTTCGGACAGGAGCCATCTATGGCTACACCTTC. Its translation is CASSLRTGAIYGYTF. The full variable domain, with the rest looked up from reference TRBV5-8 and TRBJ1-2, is EAGVTQSPTHLIKTRGQQATLRCSPISGHTSVYWYQQALGLGLQFLLWYDEGEERNRGNFPPRFSGRQFPNYSSELNVNALELEDSALYLCASSLRTGAIYGYTFGSGTRLTVV.

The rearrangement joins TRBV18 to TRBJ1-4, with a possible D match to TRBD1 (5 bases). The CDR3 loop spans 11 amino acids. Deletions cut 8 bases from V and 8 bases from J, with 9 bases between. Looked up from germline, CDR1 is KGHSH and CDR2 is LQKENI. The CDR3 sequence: CASQGREKLFF. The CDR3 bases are TGTGCCAGCCAGGGTAGGGAAAAACTGTTTTTT.

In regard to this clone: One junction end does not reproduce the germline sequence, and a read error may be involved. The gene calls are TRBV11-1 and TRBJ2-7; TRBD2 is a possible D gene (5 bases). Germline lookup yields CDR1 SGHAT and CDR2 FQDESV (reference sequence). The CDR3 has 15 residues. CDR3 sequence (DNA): TGTGTCAGCAGCTTAGGTCGAGTGACTACTTACGAGCAGTACTTC. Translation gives CVSSLGRVTTYEQYF.

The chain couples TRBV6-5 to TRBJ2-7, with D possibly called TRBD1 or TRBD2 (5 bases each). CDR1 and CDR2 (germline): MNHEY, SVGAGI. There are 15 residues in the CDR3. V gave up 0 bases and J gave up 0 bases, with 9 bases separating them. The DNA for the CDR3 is TGTGCCAGCAGTTACTCCGGGACGGGCTCCTACGAGCAGTACTTC. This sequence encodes CASSYSGTGSYEQYF.

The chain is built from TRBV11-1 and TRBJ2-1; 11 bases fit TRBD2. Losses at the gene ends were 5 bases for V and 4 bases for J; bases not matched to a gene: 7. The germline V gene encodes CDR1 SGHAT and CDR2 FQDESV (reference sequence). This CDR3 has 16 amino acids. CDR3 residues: CASSLTGLADYNEQFF. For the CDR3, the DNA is TGTGCCAGCAGCCTTACGGGACTAGCGGATTACAATGAGCAGTTCTTC.

Here the CDR3 reads CASSLGQTGNYGYTF. Written as DNA, the CDR3 is TGTGCCAGCAGCTTGGGACAAACGGGAAACTATGGCTACACCTTC. The V and J genes are TRBV7-2 and TRBJ1-2; TRBD1 might be the D (6 bases). V was clipped by 3 bases and J by 2 bases, with 13 bases between them. Germline assignment: CDR1 SGHTA and CDR2 FQGNSA. The CDR3 contains 15 residues.

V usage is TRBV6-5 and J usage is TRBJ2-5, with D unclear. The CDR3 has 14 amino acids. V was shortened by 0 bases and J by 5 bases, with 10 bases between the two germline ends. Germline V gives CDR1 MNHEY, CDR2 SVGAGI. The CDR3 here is CASSYSYPMETQYF. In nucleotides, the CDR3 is TGTGCCAGCAGTTACTCGTACCCGATGGAGACCCAGTACTTC.

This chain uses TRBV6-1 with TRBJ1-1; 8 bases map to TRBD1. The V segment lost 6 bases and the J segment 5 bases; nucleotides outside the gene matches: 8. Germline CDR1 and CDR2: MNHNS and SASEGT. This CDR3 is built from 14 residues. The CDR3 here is CASRSTNRGTEAFF. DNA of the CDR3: TGTGCCAGCAGATCCACAAACAGGGGGACTGAAGCTTTCTTT.

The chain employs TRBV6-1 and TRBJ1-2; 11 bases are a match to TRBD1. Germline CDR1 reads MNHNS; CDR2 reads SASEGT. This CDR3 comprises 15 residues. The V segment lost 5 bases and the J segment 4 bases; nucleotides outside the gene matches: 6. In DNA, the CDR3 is TGTGCCAGCAGTCGCCGGGACAGGGGGTCCTATGGCTACACCTTC. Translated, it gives CASSRRDRGSYGYTF.

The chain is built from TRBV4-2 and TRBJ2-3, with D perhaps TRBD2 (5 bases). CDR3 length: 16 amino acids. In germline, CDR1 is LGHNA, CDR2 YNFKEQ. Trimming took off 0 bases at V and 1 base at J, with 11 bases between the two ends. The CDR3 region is CASSQDRLGGTDTQYF. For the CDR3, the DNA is TGTGCCAGCAGCCAAGATAGGCTGGGAGGCACAGATACGCAGTATTTT.

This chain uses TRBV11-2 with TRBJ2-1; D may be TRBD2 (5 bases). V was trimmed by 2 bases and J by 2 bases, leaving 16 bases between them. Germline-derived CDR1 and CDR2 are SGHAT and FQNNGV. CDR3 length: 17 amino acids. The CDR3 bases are TGTGCCAGCAGCTTACTTAGGTTAGCGCTCACCTACAATGAGCAGTTCTTC. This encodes CASSLLRLALTYNEQFF.

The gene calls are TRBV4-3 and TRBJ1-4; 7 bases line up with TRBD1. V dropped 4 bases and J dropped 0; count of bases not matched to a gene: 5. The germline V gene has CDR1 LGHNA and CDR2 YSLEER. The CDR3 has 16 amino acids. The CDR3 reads CASSPGTAATNEKLFF. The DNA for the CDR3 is TGCGCCAGCAGCCCAGGGACAGCTGCAACTAATGAAAAACTGTTTTTT.

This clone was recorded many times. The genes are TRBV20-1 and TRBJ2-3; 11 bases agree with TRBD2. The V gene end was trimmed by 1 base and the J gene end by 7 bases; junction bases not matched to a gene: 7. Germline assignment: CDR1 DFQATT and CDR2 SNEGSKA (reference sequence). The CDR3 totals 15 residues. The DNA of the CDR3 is TGCAGTGCTAGAGTATTAGCGGGAGGGCCGCATACGCAGTATTTT. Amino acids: CSARVLAGGPHTQYF.

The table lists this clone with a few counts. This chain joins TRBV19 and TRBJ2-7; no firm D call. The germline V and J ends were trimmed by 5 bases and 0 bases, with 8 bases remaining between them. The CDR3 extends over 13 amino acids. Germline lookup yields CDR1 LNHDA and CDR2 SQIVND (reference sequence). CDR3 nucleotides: TGTGCCAGTAGTGCTACTCTCTCCTACGAGCAGTACTTC. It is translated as CASSATLSYEQYF.